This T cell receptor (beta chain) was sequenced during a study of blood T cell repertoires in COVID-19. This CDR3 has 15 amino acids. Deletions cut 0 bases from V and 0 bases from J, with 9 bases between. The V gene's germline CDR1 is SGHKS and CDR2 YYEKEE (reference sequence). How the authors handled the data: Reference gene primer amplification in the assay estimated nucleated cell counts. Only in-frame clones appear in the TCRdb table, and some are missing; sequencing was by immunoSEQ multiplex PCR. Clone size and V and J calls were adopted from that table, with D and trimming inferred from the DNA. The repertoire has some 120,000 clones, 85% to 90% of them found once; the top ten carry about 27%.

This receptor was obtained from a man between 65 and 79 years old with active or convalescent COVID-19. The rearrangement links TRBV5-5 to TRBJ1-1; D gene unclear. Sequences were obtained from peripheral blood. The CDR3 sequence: CASSLGRGMNTEAFF. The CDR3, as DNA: TGTGCCAGCAGCTTGGGACGGGGAATGAACACTGAAGCTTTCTTT.